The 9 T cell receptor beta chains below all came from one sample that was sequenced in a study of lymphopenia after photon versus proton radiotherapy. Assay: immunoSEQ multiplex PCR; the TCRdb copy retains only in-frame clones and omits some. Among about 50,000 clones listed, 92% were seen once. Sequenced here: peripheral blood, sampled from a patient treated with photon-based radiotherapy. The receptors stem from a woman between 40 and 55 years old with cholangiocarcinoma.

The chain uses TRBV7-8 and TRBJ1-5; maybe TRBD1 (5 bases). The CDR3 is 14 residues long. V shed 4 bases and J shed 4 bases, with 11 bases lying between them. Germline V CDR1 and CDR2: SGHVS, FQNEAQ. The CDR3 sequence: CASSSPGGNQPQHF. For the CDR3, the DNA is TGTGCCAGCAGCTCCCCCGGGGGGAATCAGCCCCAGCATTTT.

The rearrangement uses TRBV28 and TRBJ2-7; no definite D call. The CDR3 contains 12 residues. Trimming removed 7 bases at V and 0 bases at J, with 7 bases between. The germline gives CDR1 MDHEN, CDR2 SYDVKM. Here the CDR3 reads CASTPSSYEQYF. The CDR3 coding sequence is TGTGCCAGCACCCCGAGCTCCTACGAGCAGTACTTC.

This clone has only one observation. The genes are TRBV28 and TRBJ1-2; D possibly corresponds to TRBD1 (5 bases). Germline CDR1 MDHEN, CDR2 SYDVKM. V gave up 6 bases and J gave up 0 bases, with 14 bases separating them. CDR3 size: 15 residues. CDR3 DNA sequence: TGTGCCAGCAGACGGGGCGGGGCGGCTAACTATGGCTACACCTTC. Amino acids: CASRRGGAANYGYTF.

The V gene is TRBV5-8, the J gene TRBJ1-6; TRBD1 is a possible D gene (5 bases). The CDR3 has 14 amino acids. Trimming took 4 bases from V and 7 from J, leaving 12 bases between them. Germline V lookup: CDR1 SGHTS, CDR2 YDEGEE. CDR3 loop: CASSPPWGNSPLHF. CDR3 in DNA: TGTGCCAGCAGCCCCCCGTGGGGGAATTCACCCCTCCACTTT. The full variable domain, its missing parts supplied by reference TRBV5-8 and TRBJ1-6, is EAGVTQSPTHLIKTRGQQATLRCSPISGHTSVYWYQQALGLGLQFLLWYDEGEERNRGNFPPRFSGRQFPNYSSELNVNALELEDSALYLCASSPPWGNSPLHFGNGTRLTVT.

The CDR3 here is CSVYGTGSSYEQYF. The CDR3 nucleotides read TGCAGCGTCTACGGGACAGGGTCGTCCTACGAGCAGTACTTC. This rearrangement joins TRBV29-1 to TRBJ2-7; TRBD1 matches at 9 bases. The CDR3 has 14 amino acids. Germline V lookup: CDR1 SQVTM, CDR2 ANQGSEA. J lost 1 base, V lost 6 bases, and 7 bases had no gene match.

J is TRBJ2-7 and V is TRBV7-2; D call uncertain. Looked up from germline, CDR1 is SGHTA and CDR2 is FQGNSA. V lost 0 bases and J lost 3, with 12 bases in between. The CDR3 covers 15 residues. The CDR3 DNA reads TGTGCCAGCAGCTTAGCGAATGGGTGGATCTACGAGCAGTACTTC. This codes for CASSLANGWIYEQYF.

The CDR3 region has the DNA TGTGCCAGTAGTACCGGACTGTCGAACACCGGGGAGCTGTTTTTT. It is translated as CASSTGLSNTGELFF. The chain is built from TRBV19 and TRBJ2-2; perhaps TRBD2 as D (5 bases). This CDR3 region has 15 residues. The germline V gene encodes CDR1 LNHDA and CDR2 SQIVND (reference sequence). Trimming cost V 4 bases and J 0 bases, with 9 bases left between them.

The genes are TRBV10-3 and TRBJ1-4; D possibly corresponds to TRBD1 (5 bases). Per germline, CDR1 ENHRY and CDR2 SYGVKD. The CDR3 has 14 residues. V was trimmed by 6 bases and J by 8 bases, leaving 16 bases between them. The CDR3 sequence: CAIRRGSGDEKLFF. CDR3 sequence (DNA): TGTGCCATCAGGAGGGGTAGCGGGGACGAAAAACTGTTTTTT.

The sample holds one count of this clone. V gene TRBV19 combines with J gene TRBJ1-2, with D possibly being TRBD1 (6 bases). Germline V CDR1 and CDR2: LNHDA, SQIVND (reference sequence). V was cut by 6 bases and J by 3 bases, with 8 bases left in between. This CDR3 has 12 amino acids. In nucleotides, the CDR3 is TGTGCCAGTAGGGCAGGGGACTATGGCTACACCTTC. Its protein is CASRAGDYGYTF.